Presented here are 10 T cell receptor beta chains from one specimen sequenced in a study of technical replicates of blood from a handful of donors. Sequencing was performed with immunoSEQ multiplex PCR; in TCRdb, only in-frame clones are kept and a portion is missing. The sample has 65,000 to 80,000 clones; over 90% are singletons. The sample consisted of T cells isolated from PBMCs. The receptors shown here come from a human donor in good health.

This chain joins TRBV6-5 and TRBJ2-7, with 8 bases fitting TRBD1. Germline CDR1 is MNHEY and CDR2 is SVGAGI. The CDR3 loop spans 15 amino acids. Trimming cost V 7 bases and J 2 bases; bases outside gene matches: 10. CDR3 nucleotide sequence: TGTGCCAGCAACCCTCAGACAGGGGCGACCTACGAGCAGTACTTC. This encodes CASNPQTGATYEQYF.

The chain recombines TRBV5-1 with TRBJ2-1; 7 nucleotides match TRBD1. Germline loops: CDR1 SGHRS, CDR2 YFSETQ. Trimming at V came to 4 bases and at J to 1 base, leaving 5 bases not matched to a gene. This CDR3 is built from 15 residues. CDR3 amino acids: CASSGTVKSYNEQFF. The DNA of the CDR3 is TGCGCCAGCAGCGGGACAGTCAAATCCTACAATGAGCAGTTCTTC.

This clone was picked up one time. The rearrangement joins TRBV2 to TRBJ2-1, with 7 bases aligning to TRBD2. Germline V gene data show CDR1 as SNHLY and CDR2 as FYNNEI. This CDR3 contains 16 residues. V lost 4 bases, J lost 6 bases, and 12 bases stayed unmatched. The CDR3 bases are TGTGCCAGCAGTGGGGAGGGCGGCAGCTCTCCCAATGAGCAGTTCTTC. As protein: CASSGEGGSSPNEQFF.

V gene TRBV4-2 combines with J gene TRBJ2-7, with D possibly matching TRBD2 (6 bases). Per the germline V gene, CDR1 is LGHNA and CDR2 is YNFKEQ. This CDR3 has 12 amino acids. The V end was cut by 4 bases, the J end by 6 bases, with 10 bases between. CDR3 bases: TGTGCCAGCAGCCCGGGGCGGGGCGAGCAGTACTTC. Translating gives CASSPGRGEQYF.

The chain is built from TRBV29-1 and TRBJ1-1; 7 bases align to TRBD1. J gave up 0 bases and V 8 bases, and 9 bases lay outside the gene matches. Looked up from germline, CDR1 is SQVTM and CDR2 is ANQGSEA. The CDR3 sequence is 14 residues long. Here the CDR3 DNA reads TGCAGCTCCTCACTCCAGGGGGTGAACACTGAAGCTTTCTTT. This codes for CSSSLQGVNTEAFF.

The genes are TRBV7-8 and TRBJ2-1, with D perhaps matching TRBD2 (6 bases). This CDR3 comprises 19 residues. Germline CDR1 and CDR2: SGHVS and FQNEAQ. Trimming removed 4 bases from V and 9 bases from J, with 31 bases in between. This CDR3 is CASSSLEALPLARGGEQFF. Written as DNA, the CDR3 is TGTGCCAGCAGCTCTTTAGAGGCCCTCCCCCTAGCGCGGGGAGGTGAGCAGTTCTTC.

The rearrangement joins TRBV30 to TRBJ2-7; TRBD1 is a possible D gene (6 bases). Looked up from germline, CDR1 is GTSNPN and CDR2 is SVGIG (reference sequence). The CDR3 totals 15 residues. V was clipped by 4 bases and J by 7 bases, with 23 bases between them. The CDR3 DNA reads TGTGCCTGGAACTTCGAGGGGCAGGGGATGAAGGAGCAGTACTTC. Encoded protein: CAWNFEGQGMKEQYF. Variable domain in full (rest from reference TRBV30 and TRBJ2-7): SQTIHQWPATLVQPVGSPLSLECTVEGTSNPNLYWYRQAAGRGLQLLFYSVGIGQISSEVPQNLSASRPQDRQFILSSKKLLLSDSGFYLCAWNFEGQGMKEQYFGPGTRLTVT.

This clone came up a few times. The DNA of the CDR3 is TGTGCCAGCAGTTACTACGTGGGGGGCACTGAAGCTTTCTTT. Translated: CASSYYVGGTEAFF. This chain uses TRBV6-5 with TRBJ1-1; tentative D call: TRBD1 (5 bases). V lost 1 base to trimming and J lost 4 bases, with 10 bases between them. The germline V gene encodes CDR1 MNHEY and CDR2 SVGAGI. This CDR3 has 14 residues.

The chain carries TRBV4-3 and TRBJ2-2; no definite D call. The CDR3 runs 15 residues. The V end lost 2 bases, the J end lost 8 bases, and 15 bases lay between the germline ends. The germline gives CDR1 LGHNA, CDR2 YSLEER. In nucleotides, the CDR3 is TGCGCCAGCAGCCAAAGAGCCCAAGACTCGGGGGAGCTGTTTTTT. Translating it yields CASSQRAQDSGELFF.

The chain carries TRBV6-5 and TRBJ1-1; the match to TRBD1 covers 9 bases. The CDR3 runs to 14 residues. J was trimmed by 0 bases and V by 8 bases; bases with no gene match: 4. Germline V gene lookup returns CDR1 MNHEY and CDR2 SVGAGI. CDR3 sequence reads: CASRTGAMNTEAFF. CDR3 nucleotide sequence: TGTGCCAGCCGGACAGGGGCAATGAACACTGAAGCTTTCTTT.